This T cell receptor beta chain was retrieved from a study of PD-1 blockade in classical Hodgkin lymphoma. A remark on this clone: As yet, its antigen is unknown.

Assay used: immunoSEQ multiplex PCR; TCRdb lists only in-frame clones, some missing. Among under 45,000 clones listed, roughly 70% were seen once. Every one of the patients relapsed after autologous stem cell transplantation (brentuximab vedotin exposure was variable). Study-wide points: By C4D1, CD4+ diversity increased significantly, especially in complete responders. A reduction in baseline TCR diversity was reportedly seen in newly diagnosed patients relative to healthy donors.

The CDR3 totals 14 residues. Looked up from germline, CDR1 is MNHNS and CDR2 is SASEGT. V gave up 7 bases and J gave up 5 bases, with 17 bases separating them. The source is a human donor with classical Hodgkin lymphoma. This chain joins TRBV6-1 and TRBJ1-2; a possible D gene is TRBD1 (5 bases). Sequencing was performed on peripheral blood mononuclear cells (PBMCs), taken at baseline. The CDR3 DNA reads TGTGCCAGCACCTCACAGGAGGGTCCATATGGCTACACCTTC. Its protein is CASTSQEGPYGYTF.